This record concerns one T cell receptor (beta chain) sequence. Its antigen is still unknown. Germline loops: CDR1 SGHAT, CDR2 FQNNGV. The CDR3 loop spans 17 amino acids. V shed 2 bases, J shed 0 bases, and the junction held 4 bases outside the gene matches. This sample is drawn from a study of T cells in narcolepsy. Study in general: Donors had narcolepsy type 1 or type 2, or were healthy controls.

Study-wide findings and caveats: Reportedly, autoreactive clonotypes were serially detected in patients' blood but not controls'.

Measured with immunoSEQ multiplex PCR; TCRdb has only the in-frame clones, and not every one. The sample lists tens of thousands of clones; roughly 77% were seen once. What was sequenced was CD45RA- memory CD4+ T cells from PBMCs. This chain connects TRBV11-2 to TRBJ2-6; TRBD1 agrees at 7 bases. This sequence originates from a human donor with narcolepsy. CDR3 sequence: CASSLISGGSGANVLTF. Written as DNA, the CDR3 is TGTGCCAGCAGCTTAATCTCAGGGGGCTCTGGGGCCAACGTCCTGACTTTC. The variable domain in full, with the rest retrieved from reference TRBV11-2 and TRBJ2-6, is EAGVAQSPRYKIIEKRQSVAFWCNPISGHATLYWYQQILGQGPKLLIQFQNNGVVDDSQLPKDRFSAERLKGVDSTLKIQPAKLEDSAVYLCASSLISGGSGANVLTFGAGSRLTVL.